Listed here are 30 T cell receptor beta chains from one sample, sequenced in a study of cytomegalovirus exposure and HLA in healthy donors. The PCR used 60 Vbeta and 13 Jbeta primers. Libraries were prepared by immunoSEQ multiplex PCR; TCRdb keeps only in-frame clonotypes and omits some of them. The sample holds around 150,000 clones, more than 70% seen once. The specimen sequenced was PBMCs. These TCRs come from a male donor in good health and CMV-seronegative.

The chain has TRBV14 and TRBJ2-4; TRBD1 aligns across 7 bases. With 2 bases clipped from V and 3 bases from J, the junction kept 13 bases outside the gene matches. The germline V gene encodes CDR1 SGHDN and CDR2 FVKESK. The CDR3 runs to 18 residues. CDR3 bases: TGTGCCAGCAGCCAACCTTATACAGGGGATGGTGGCAAAAACATTCAGTACTTC. Translating gives CASSQPYTGDGGKNIQYF.

V usage is TRBV6-5 and J usage is TRBJ2-3, with D tentatively TRBD1 (7 bases). The germline gives CDR1 MNHEY, CDR2 SVGAGI. The CDR3 has 15 residues. Trimming shortened V by 6 bases and J by 3 bases, and 16 bases separated the two germline ends. Written as DNA, the CDR3 is TGTGCCAGCAGCCGCGGGACAGTTCGGACAGATACGCAGTATTTT. It translates to CASSRGTVRTDTQYF.

The chain couples TRBV27 to TRBJ2-3, with 7 bases matching TRBD1. Germline lookup yields CDR1 MNHEY and CDR2 SMNVEV (reference sequence). This CDR3 contains 19 residues. V lost 6 bases to trimming and J lost 0 bases; unmatched junction nucleotides: 18. The CDR3 loop is CASRTDWSQGVLSTDTQYF. The CDR3 DNA reads TGTGCCAGCAGGACTGATTGGAGTCAGGGGGTCCTAAGCACAGATACGCAGTATTTT.

V gene TRBV6-4 combines with J gene TRBJ2-5; tentatively, D is TRBD2 (5 bases). V lost 8 bases to trimming and J lost 1 base, with 14 bases between them. Germline CDR1 reads MRHNA; CDR2 reads SNTAGT. The CDR3 contains 14 residues. The CDR3 DNA reads as TGTGCCAGCGGAGGCTTTGGTTCCCAAGAGACCCAGTACTTC. Its translation: CASGGFGSQETQYF.

The chain employs TRBV12-5 and TRBJ2-5; TRBD2 matches 11 bases. Germline V CDR1 and CDR2: LGHNT, FRNRAP. The junction had 7 bases not matched to a gene; V was cut back by 5 bases and J by 2 bases. The CDR3 sequence is 16 residues long. The CDR3 DNA reads as TGTGCTAGTGGTCCCGGACTAGCGGGCCGTCAAGAGACCCAGTACTTC. Translating it yields CASGPGLAGRQETQYF.

The chain links TRBV9 to TRBJ2-2; 9 bases agree with TRBD2. There are 17 residues in the CDR3. After removal of 0 bases from V and 4 bases from J, the junction contained 7 bases not matched to a gene. Germline CDR1 SGDLS, CDR2 YYNGEE. CDR3 residues: CASSVGSGRRGTGELFF. DNA for the CDR3: TGTGCCAGCAGCGTAGGTAGCGGGAGACGGGGCACCGGGGAGCTGTTTTTT.

V usage is TRBV7-2 and J usage is TRBJ2-7, with D maybe TRBD2 (5 bases). Germline V CDR1 and CDR2: SGHTA, FQGNSA. The CDR3 is 13 amino acids. V lost 11 bases, J lost 5 bases, and 19 bases lay in between. In DNA, the CDR3 is TGTGCCGGAGCGGTGTTTGGGGTCCACGAGCAGTACTTC. Translating it yields CAGAVFGVHEQYF.

The chain links TRBV5-1 to TRBJ2-7; TRBD1 matches at 11 bases. CDR1 and CDR2 (germline): SGHRS, YFSETQ. This CDR3 has 15 amino acids. V dropped 4 bases and J dropped 3; count of bases not matched to a gene: 6. CDR3 sequence reads: CASSPLGTGGYEQYF. The CDR3 nucleotides read TGCGCCAGCAGCCCACTCGGGACAGGGGGCTACGAGCAGTACTTC.

The chain recombines TRBV6-1 with TRBJ1-1; 8 bases match TRBD1. Germline V gives CDR1 MNHNS, CDR2 SASEGT. This CDR3 is 12 amino acids long. V lost 6 bases to trimming and J lost 9 bases; unmatched junction nucleotides: 6. CDR3 in DNA: TGTGCCAGCAGGGGACAGGATAAGAAAGCTTTCTTT. It is translated as CASRGQDKKAFF.

The rearrangement joins TRBV5-1 to TRBJ1-2, with 9 bases fitting TRBD1. V gave up 2 bases and J gave up 4 bases; unmatched junction bases: 12. The germline V gene encodes CDR1 SGHRS and CDR2 YFSETQ. There are 17 residues in the CDR3. In nucleotides, the CDR3 is TGCGCCAGCAGCTTAACCTACCTCACAGGGGGCAGCTATGGCTACACCTTC. Residues: CASSLTYLTGGSYGYTF. The complete variable domain, with remaining parts taken from reference TRBV5-1 and TRBJ1-2, reads KAGVTQTPRYLIKTRGQQVTLSCSPISGHRSVSWYQQTPGQGLQFLFEYFSETQRNKGNFPGRFSGRQFSNSRSEMNVSTLELGDSALYLCASSLTYLTGGSYGYTFGSGTRLTVV.

V and J are TRBV11-2 and TRBJ2-1; 9 nucleotides agree with TRBD2. The V and J ends lost 5 bases and 4 bases, in that order; junction bases with no gene match: 6. CDR3 size: 15 residues. The germline CDR1 and CDR2 sequences are SGHAT and FQNNGV. In DNA form, the CDR3 reads TGTGCCAGCAGCGTGACTAGCGGAATATACAATGAGCAGTTCTTC. Its protein is CASSVTSGIYNEQFF.

The CDR3 protein is CASSLSRDGTQYF. CDR3 bases: TGTGCCAGCAGCTTGTCCAGGGATGGGACCCAGTACTTC. This chain links TRBV7-9 with TRBJ2-5; maybe TRBD1 (5 bases). The germline gives CDR1 SEHNR, CDR2 FQNEAQ (reference sequence). This CDR3 has 13 residues. Trimming left V 3 bases short and J 7 bases short, with 12 bases between.

The rearrangement links TRBV6-6 to TRBJ2-7; 10 nucleotides match TRBD1. In germline, CDR1 is MNHNY, CDR2 SVGAGI (reference sequence). The junction had 6 bases not matched to a gene; V was cut back by 5 bases and J by 5 bases. The CDR3 runs to 14 residues. The CDR3 region has the DNA TGTGCCAGCAGTCAGCCGGGACAGGGGAACGAGCAGTACTTC. Encoded protein: CASSQPGQGNEQYF.

The rearrangement joins TRBV27 to TRBJ1-4; no firm D call. Trimming shortened V by 1 base and J by 0 bases, and 15 bases separated the two germline ends. Germline V gives CDR1 MNHEY, CDR2 SMNVEV (reference sequence). The CDR3 spans 18 residues. Here the CDR3 DNA reads TGTGCCAGCAGTTTATTGTACGAAGGGAGCGCAACTAATGAAAAACTGTTTTTT. Translation gives CASSLLYEGSATNEKLFF.

The genes are TRBV6-5 and TRBJ1-4; tentative D call: TRBD1 (6 bases). Germline V lookup: CDR1 MNHEY, CDR2 SVGAGI. V was clipped by 8 bases and J by 0 bases, with 7 bases between them. The CDR3 has 13 residues. The CDR3 loop reads CASRQATNEKLFF. The CDR3 DNA sequence: TGTGCCAGCCGACAGGCAACTAATGAAAAACTGTTTTTT.

This sequence joins TRBV27 and TRBJ2-7, with D unclear. The length of the CDR3 is 13 residues. V was trimmed by 4 bases and J by 4 bases, leaving 11 bases between them. CDR1 and CDR2 (germline): MNHEY, SMNVEV (reference sequence). The CDR3 loop is CASSWQAPYEQYF. Here the CDR3 DNA reads TGTGCCAGCAGTTGGCAGGCTCCTTACGAGCAGTACTTC.

This clone was counted between two and nine times. V and J are TRBV19 and TRBJ2-7, with 7 positions matching TRBD2. Trimming took 3 bases from V and 2 from J; bases not matched to a gene: 7. The CDR3 spans 15 residues. Germline assignment: CDR1 LNHDA and CDR2 SQIVND (reference sequence). The CDR3 region has the DNA TGTGCCAGTAGTATCTTAAGCGGGGAGACCTACGAGCAGTACTTC. This gives the protein CASSILSGETYEQYF.

V gene TRBV7-8 combines with J gene TRBJ1-5, with 8 bases fitting TRBD1. V trimming: 5 bases; J trimming: 4 bases; junction bases outside the gene matches: 7. The CDR3 runs to 15 residues. The germline CDR1 and CDR2 sequences are SGHVS and FQNEAQ. The CDR3 loop is CASSPDRVRNQPQHF. The CDR3 bases are TGTGCCAGCAGCCCGGACAGGGTTAGGAATCAGCCCCAGCATTTT.

This chain's CDR3 is CASSARDSPWEQYF. For the CDR3, the DNA is TGTGCCAGCAGCGCCCGGGACAGTCCCTGGGAGCAGTACTTC. This chain connects TRBV7-9 to TRBJ2-7; 7 nucleotides align to TRBD1. Trimming took 5 bases from V and 7 from J; bases not matched to a gene: 11. CDR3 length: 14 residues. Germline loops: CDR1 SEHNR, CDR2 FQNEAQ (reference sequence).

The chain uses TRBV30 and TRBJ1-1, with D unclear. Germline CDR1 and CDR2: GTSNPN and SVGIG (reference sequence). The CDR3 extends over 12 amino acids. V was trimmed by 2 bases and J by 7 bases, leaving 11 bases between them. CDR3 DNA sequence: TGTGCCTGGAGTCGGGGTTGGCTTGAAGCTTTCTTT. It is translated as CAWSRGWLEAFF.

The chain employs TRBV5-1 and TRBJ1-1, with TRBD1 matching over 11 bases. J lost 7 bases, V lost 3 bases, and 8 bases had no gene match. The CDR3 loop spans 15 amino acids. Germline lookup yields CDR1 SGHRS and CDR2 YFSETQ. The CDR3 sequence is CASSSSTGTGGEAFF. DNA for the CDR3: TGCGCCAGCAGCTCGAGTACCGGGACAGGGGGTGAAGCTTTCTTT.

The chain uses TRBV5-6 and TRBJ1-1; D might be TRBD1 (5 bases). Between the trimmed V and J ends, which lost 1 base and 1 base, there was a span of 8 bases. Per the germline V gene, CDR1 is SGHDT and CDR2 is YYEEEE. CDR3 length equals 14 residues. CDR3 residues: CASSLPTGNTEAFF. The CDR3 region has the DNA TGTGCCAGCAGCTTGCCAACAGGGAACACTGAAGCTTTCTTT.

The chain joins TRBV5-4 to TRBJ2-2, with D tentatively TRBD2 (5 bases). The CDR3 extends over 13 amino acids. Trimming removed 1 base from V and 8 bases from J, with 9 bases in between. The germline V gene has CDR1 SGHNT and CDR2 YYREEE (reference sequence). CDR3 amino acids: CASSLLEAGELFF. In nucleotides, the CDR3 is TGTGCCAGCAGCTTGTTGGAGGCAGGGGAGCTGTTTTTT.

The gene calls are TRBV9 and TRBJ1-5; D gene ambiguous. This CDR3 has 13 residues. CDR1 is SGDLS, CDR2 YYNGEE, per germline. V was shortened by 0 bases and J by 6 bases, with 7 bases between the two germline ends. CDR3 coding DNA: TGTGCCAGCAGCGTAGACTCGGGTCAGCCCCAGCATTTT. Translated: CASSVDSGQPQHF.

The chain carries TRBV28 and TRBJ2-7, with D possibly TRBD1 on 5 matching bases. The CDR3 is 14 residues long. Germline CDR1 MDHEN, CDR2 SYDVKM. V lost 3 bases, J lost 2 bases, and 11 bases lay in between. The CDR3 DNA is TGTGCCAGCAGTTTGAATCAGGGAACCTACGAGCAGTACTTC. Its protein product is CASSLNQGTYEQYF. The variable domain in full, completed from reference TRBV28 and TRBJ2-7, reads DVKVTQSSRYLVKRTGEKVFLECVQDMDHENMFWYRQDPGLGLRLIYFSYDVKMKEKGDIPEGYSVSREKKERFSLILESASTNQTSMYLCASSLNQGTYEQYFGPGTRLTVT.

The chain recombines TRBV11-2 with TRBJ1-5, with D hard to call. The V end was cut by 1 base, the J end by 0 bases, with 19 bases between. Germline V CDR1 and CDR2: SGHAT, FQNNGV. The CDR3 contains 19 residues. As DNA, the CDR3 is TGTGCCAGCAGCTTAGGTAGGGCGTGGACGGGGTCTAGCAATCAGCCCCAGCATTTT. It translates to CASSLGRAWTGSSNQPQHF.

This clone was recorded once. The genes are TRBV27 and TRBJ1-6; the D gene is possibly TRBD1 (5 bases). The germline V and J ends were trimmed by 6 bases and 10 bases, with 13 bases remaining between them. The CDR3 runs to 13 residues. The germline V gene encodes CDR1 MNHEY and CDR2 SMNVEV (reference sequence). The CDR3 coding sequence is TGTGCCAGCAGATCCCAGGGAAACTCACCCCTCCACTTT. This translates into CASRSQGNSPLHF.

V usage is TRBV6-1 and J usage is TRBJ1-2; D ambiguous. Germline CDR1 is MNHNS and CDR2 is SASEGT. Trimming took off 3 bases at V and 10 bases at J, with 15 bases between the two ends. The CDR3 is 13 residues long. Here the CDR3 reads CASSDRGLSDYTF. CDR3 coding DNA: TGTGCCAGCAGTGATCGGGGTCTAAGTGACTACACCTTC.

The chain recombines TRBV18 with TRBJ1-5; tentative D call: TRBD1 (5 bases). The CDR3 has 14 amino acids. The V and J ends lost 6 bases and 4 bases respectively, with 13 bases between them. Germline CDR1 reads KGHSH; CDR2 reads LQKENI. CDR3 region: CASSMAGFNQPQHF. For the CDR3, the DNA is TGTGCCAGCTCCATGGCAGGGTTTAATCAGCCCCAGCATTTT.

The V call is TRBV6-5, the J call TRBJ2-3; a possible D gene is TRBD2 (6 bases). V lost 6 bases, J lost 6 bases, and 19 bases lay in between. CDR1 and CDR2 (germline): MNHEY, SVGAGI. The CDR3 extends over 15 amino acids. The CDR3 sequence: CASSSGTHLQDTQYF. In nucleotides, the CDR3 is TGTGCCAGCAGCTCCGGGACTCACCTTCAGGATACGCAGTATTTT.